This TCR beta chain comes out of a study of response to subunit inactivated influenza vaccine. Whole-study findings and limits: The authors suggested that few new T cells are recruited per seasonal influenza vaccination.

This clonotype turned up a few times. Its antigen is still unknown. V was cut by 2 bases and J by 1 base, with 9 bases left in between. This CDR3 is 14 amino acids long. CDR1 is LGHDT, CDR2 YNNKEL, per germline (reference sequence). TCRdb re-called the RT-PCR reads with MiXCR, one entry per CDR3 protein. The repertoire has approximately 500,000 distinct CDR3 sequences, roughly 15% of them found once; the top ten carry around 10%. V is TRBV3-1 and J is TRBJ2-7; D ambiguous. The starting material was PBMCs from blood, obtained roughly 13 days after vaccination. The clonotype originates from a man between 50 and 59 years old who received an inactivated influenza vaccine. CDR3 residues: CASSQTELSYEQYF. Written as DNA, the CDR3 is TGTGCCAGCAGCCAAACGGAGTTATCCTACGAGCAGTACTTC.